Listed below are T cell receptor beta chains from one sample, sequenced in a study of blood T cell repertoires in COVID-19. Method: immunoSEQ multiplex PCR; TCRdb's copy keeps in-frame clones and lacks some. This sample yields about 220,000 clones, of which 70% to 90% are seen a single time; 2% to 2.5% belongs to the top ten. The sample taken for sequencing was PBMCs or T cells enriched from blood (not recorded which). These receptors all stem from a middle-aged woman with acute COVID-19. Both conserved end residues are part of each CDR3. Fields, in order: clone size, J gene, V gene, D gene, CDR3 protein, CDR3 DNA. A D gene is named only where the DNA matches it firmly. Clone size is stated in some rows and not others, as once, few, many or a class when expanded.

clone_size: NA; j_call: TRBJ2-5; v_call: TRBV24-1; d_call: NA; cdr3_aa: CATSDPERQEETQYF; cdr3_nt: TGTGCCACCAGTGACCCCGAGCGACAGGAGGAGACCCAGTACTTC
clone_size: NA; j_call: TRBJ1-2; v_call: TRBV19; d_call: NA; cdr3_aa: CASSPVVGAGGYTF; cdr3_nt: TGTGCCAGTAGCCCCGTGGTGGGGGCTGGTGGCTACACCTTC
clone_size: once; j_call: TRBJ1-4; v_call: TRBV25-1; d_call: TRBD1; cdr3_aa: CASSEHRGFNEKLFF; cdr3_nt: TGTGCCAGCAGTGAACACAGGGGGTTTAATGAAAAACTGTTTTTT
clone_size: NA; j_call: TRBJ1-1; v_call: TRBV7-9; d_call: NA; cdr3_aa: CASSFGGNTEAFF; cdr3_nt: TGTGCCAGCAGCTTCGGGGGGAACACTGAAGCTTTCTTT
clone_size: NA; j_call: TRBJ1-1; v_call: TRBV19; d_call: NA; cdr3_aa: CASSIARQPNTEAFF; cdr3_nt: TGTGCCAGTAGTATCGCGAGGCAGCCGAACACTGAAGCTTTCTTT
clone_size: NA; j_call: TRBJ2-1; v_call: TRBV5-4; d_call: TRBD2; cdr3_aa: CASSKGLADNNEQFF; cdr3_nt: TGTGCCAGCAGCAAGGGACTAGCGGACAACAATGAGCAGTTCTTC
clone_size: NA; j_call: TRBJ1-1; v_call: TRBV15; d_call: TRBD1; cdr3_aa: CATSRAQGARENTEAFF; cdr3_nt: TGTGCCACCAGCAGAGCGCAGGGGGCGCGGGAGAACACTGAAGCTTTCTTT
clone_size: NA; j_call: TRBJ1-3; v_call: TRBV11-2; d_call: TRBD1; cdr3_aa: CASSLYPKGARGNTIYF; cdr3_nt: TGTGCCAGCAGCTTATACCCTAAGGGGGCTCGTGGAAACACCATATATTTT
clone_size: few; j_call: TRBJ2-2; v_call: TRBV28; d_call: TRBD1; cdr3_aa: CASKFSRQGNTGELFF; cdr3_nt: TGTGCCAGCAAATTCTCAAGACAGGGTAACACCGGGGAGCTGTTTTTT
clone_size: NA; j_call: TRBJ1-2; v_call: TRBV29-1; d_call: TRBD1; cdr3_aa: CSVEGRDRGPNGYTF; cdr3_nt: TGCAGCGTTGAAGGCCGGGACAGGGGGCCGAATGGCTACACCTTC
clone_size: NA; j_call: TRBJ1-1; v_call: TRBV6-4; d_call: NA; cdr3_aa: CASSDKVGEGTEAFF; cdr3_nt: TGTGCCAGCAGTGACAAGGTCGGGGAGGGCACTGAAGCTTTCTTT
clone_size: NA; j_call: TRBJ1-2; v_call: TRBV6-2/TRBV6-3; d_call: TRBD1; cdr3_aa: CASSTGGLYGYTF; cdr3_nt: TGTGCCAGCAGCACAGGGGGTCTCTATGGCTACACCTTC
clone_size: NA; j_call: TRBJ1-1; v_call: TRBV15; d_call: NA; cdr3_aa: CATSRGEGLAFF; cdr3_nt: TGTGCCACCAGCCGCGGGGAGGGTCTAGCTTTCTTT
clone_size: once; j_call: TRBJ2-7; v_call: TRBV9; d_call: NA; cdr3_aa: CASSVAGSTYEQYF; cdr3_nt: TGTGCCAGCAGCGTTGCCGGGTCGACCTACGAGCAGTACTTC
clone_size: NA; j_call: TRBJ2-2; v_call: TRBV19; d_call: NA; cdr3_aa: CASSFTGELFF; cdr3_nt: TGTGCCAGTAGCTTCACCGGGGAGCTGTTTTTT
clone_size: NA; j_call: TRBJ1-2; v_call: TRBV5-1; d_call: NA; cdr3_aa: CASSLAGENYGYTF; cdr3_nt: TGCGCCAGCAGCTTGGCGGGAGAAAACTATGGCTACACCTTC
clone_size: once; j_call: TRBJ1-2; v_call: TRBV3-1/TRBV3-2; d_call: NA; cdr3_aa: CASSPRGWRDYGYTF; cdr3_nt: TGTGCCAGCAGCCCCCGAGGCTGGAGGGACTATGGCTACACCTTC
clone_size: NA; j_call: TRBJ1-2; v_call: TRBV7-2; d_call: NA; cdr3_aa: CASSLTQGMKGYTF; cdr3_nt: TGTGCCAGCAGCCTCACACAGGGTATGAAGGGCTACACCTTC
clone_size: NA; j_call: TRBJ2-3; v_call: TRBV12-3/TRBV12-4; d_call: NA; cdr3_aa: CASSFGSDTQYF; cdr3_nt: TGTGCCAGCAGTTTCGGGTCAGATACGCAGTATTTT
clone_size: NA; j_call: TRBJ1-6; v_call: TRBV10-1; d_call: TRBD1; cdr3_aa: CASKWTGVVSNSPLHF; cdr3_nt: TGCGCCAGCAAATGGACAGGGGTAGTCTCTAATTCACCCCTCCACTTT
clone_size: NA; j_call: TRBJ2-3; v_call: TRBV9; d_call: TRBD1; cdr3_aa: CASNSDRGLPDTQYF; cdr3_nt: TGTGCCAGCAACTCGGACAGGGGGTTGCCAGATACGCAGTATTTT
clone_size: NA; j_call: TRBJ1-2; v_call: TRBV12-3/TRBV12-4; d_call: NA; cdr3_aa: CASKARGAGYTF; cdr3_nt: TGTGCCAGCAAAGCCAGGGGCGCTGGCTACACCTTC
clone_size: NA; j_call: TRBJ2-3; v_call: TRBV13; d_call: NA; cdr3_aa: CASSSSSTDTQYF; cdr3_nt: TGTGCCAGCAGCTCTTCTAGCACAGATACGCAGTATTTT
clone_size: NA; j_call: TRBJ1-6; v_call: TRBV2; d_call: NA; cdr3_aa: CASSKEGFSPLHF; cdr3_nt: TGTGCCAGCAGTAAAGAGGGGTTTTCACCCCTCCACTTT
clone_size: few; j_call: TRBJ1-2; v_call: TRBV6-5; d_call: TRBD1; cdr3_aa: CASSRTGAGYTF; cdr3_nt: TGTGCCAGCAGTCGCACAGGGGCTGGCTACACCTTC
clone_size: NA; j_call: TRBJ1-6; v_call: TRBV14; d_call: NA; cdr3_aa: CASSQEAAGSPLHF; cdr3_nt: TGTGCCAGCAGCCAAGAGGCAGCGGGATCACCCCTCCACTTT
clone_size: NA; j_call: TRBJ2-3; v_call: TRBV7-2; d_call: NA; cdr3_aa: CASSPSDRRGANTQYF; cdr3_nt: TGTGCCAGCAGCCCCAGCGATCGACGGGGGGCAAATACGCAGTATTTT
clone_size: NA; j_call: TRBJ1-2; v_call: TRBV5-1; d_call: NA; cdr3_aa: CASSSQGYGYTF; cdr3_nt: TGCGCCAGCAGCTCGCAGGGCTATGGCTACACCTTC
clone_size: NA; j_call: TRBJ2-5; v_call: TRBV7-6; d_call: NA; cdr3_aa: CASSQLGEPRETQYF; cdr3_nt: TGTGCCAGCAGCCAACTTGGGGAGCCACGGGAGACCCAGTACTTC
clone_size: NA; j_call: TRBJ2-2; v_call: TRBV2; d_call: TRBD2; cdr3_aa: CASSPTSGSLGGELFF; cdr3_nt: TGTGCCAGCAGTCCGACTAGCGGGAGCCTCGGCGGGGAGCTGTTTTTT
clone_size: NA; j_call: TRBJ1-6; v_call: TRBV6-5; d_call: TRBD1; cdr3_aa: CASSDRDEPGSPLHF; cdr3_nt: TGTGCCAGCAGCGACAGGGATGAGCCGGGTTCACCCCTCCACTTT
clone_size: NA; j_call: TRBJ2-2; v_call: TRBV7-2; d_call: TRBD2; cdr3_aa: CASSIPGTSGNTGELFF; cdr3_nt: TGTGCCAGCAGCATCCCCGGGACTAGCGGTAACACCGGGGAGCTGTTTTTT
clone_size: NA; j_call: TRBJ2-1; v_call: TRBV2; d_call: TRBD2; cdr3_aa: CASSGPISGSSYNEQFF; cdr3_nt: TGTGCCAGCAGTGGCCCTATTAGCGGGAGCTCCTACAATGAGCAGTTCTTC
clone_size: once; j_call: TRBJ1-6; v_call: TRBV24-1; d_call: NA; cdr3_aa: CATSDIQARDSPLHF; cdr3_nt: TGTGCCACCAGTGATATCCAGGCCAGGGATTCACCCCTCCACTTT
clone_size: NA; j_call: TRBJ2-1; v_call: TRBV5-1; d_call: TRBD2; cdr3_aa: CASSLYTSGSYNEQFF; cdr3_nt: TGCGCCAGCAGCTTGTATACTAGCGGGAGTTACAATGAGCAGTTCTTC
clone_size: NA; j_call: TRBJ1-2; v_call: TRBV6-5; d_call: TRBD1; cdr3_aa: CASSRTGVGGYTF; cdr3_nt: TGTGCCAGCAGCCGGACAGGGGTTGGAGGCTACACCTTC
clone_size: once; j_call: TRBJ2-1; v_call: TRBV19; d_call: NA; cdr3_aa: CASSRGNEQFF; cdr3_nt: TGTGCCAGTTCCCGAGGCAATGAGCAGTTCTTC
clone_size: once; j_call: TRBJ2-1; v_call: TRBV21-1; d_call: NA; cdr3_aa: CASSRRNRVMGPLDLDEQFF; cdr3_nt: TGTGCCAGCAGCAGGAGAAACAGGGTTATGGGACCGCTCGATTTGGATGAGCAGTTCTTC
clone_size: NA; j_call: TRBJ1-4; v_call: TRBV11-2; d_call: NA; cdr3_aa: CASSFSTGLNEKLFF; cdr3_nt: TGTGCCAGCAGCTTTTCGACAGGACTTAATGAAAAACTGTTTTTT
clone_size: once; j_call: TRBJ2-2; v_call: TRBV2; d_call: NA; cdr3_aa: CASRRENTGELFF; cdr3_nt: TGTGCCAGCAGACGGGAGAACACCGGGGAGCTGTTTTTT
clone_size: few; j_call: TRBJ2-2; v_call: TRBV3-1/TRBV3-2; d_call: TRBD1; cdr3_aa: CASSQYFPGQVLPGELFF; cdr3_nt: TGTGCCAGCAGCCAATATTTTCCGGGACAGGTTCTTCCCGGGGAGCTGTTTTTT
clone_size: NA; j_call: TRBJ2-3; v_call: TRBV5-1; d_call: TRBD1; cdr3_aa: CASSPRQGPDTQYF; cdr3_nt: TGCGCCAGCAGCCCCAGACAGGGCCCAGATACGCAGTATTTT
clone_size: NA; j_call: TRBJ2-7; v_call: TRBV10-3; d_call: NA; cdr3_aa: CAISNNDEQYF; cdr3_nt: TGTGCCATCAGTAACAACGACGAGCAGTACTTC
clone_size: NA; j_call: TRBJ2-6; v_call: TRBV7-9; d_call: NA; cdr3_aa: CASSPGPGANVLTF; cdr3_nt: TGTGCCAGCAGCCCCGGTCCCGGGGCCAACGTCCTGACTTTC
clone_size: NA; j_call: TRBJ2-1; v_call: TRBV5-1; d_call: TRBD2; cdr3_aa: CASSFSSGKSYNEQFF; cdr3_nt: TGCGCCAGCAGCTTCTCTAGCGGGAAATCCTACAATGAGCAGTTCTTC
clone_size: NA; j_call: TRBJ2-7; v_call: TRBV5-1; d_call: TRBD2; cdr3_aa: CASSPRGGGISYEQYF; cdr3_nt: TGCGCCAGCAGCCCCCGGGGCGGGGGGATCTCCTACGAGCAGTACTTC
clone_size: NA; j_call: TRBJ1-4; v_call: TRBV12-3/TRBV12-4; d_call: NA; cdr3_aa: CASSLSEKLFF; cdr3_nt: TGTGCCAGCAGTTTGAGTGAAAAACTGTTTTTT
clone_size: NA; j_call: TRBJ2-3; v_call: TRBV24-1; d_call: NA; cdr3_aa: CATSDFPLGDTQYF; cdr3_nt: TGTGCCACCAGTGATTTCCCTCTCGGGGATACGCAGTATTTT
clone_size: NA; j_call: TRBJ2-3; v_call: TRBV4-1; d_call: NA; cdr3_aa: CASSHGPLGDTQYF; cdr3_nt: TGCGCCAGCAGCCATGGGCCCCTCGGTGATACGCAGTATTTT